The 27 T cell receptor beta chains below were found in one sample sequenced in a study of blood T cell repertoires in COVID-19. Generated by immunoSEQ multiplex PCR, the TCRdb table keeps only in-frame clones and is missing some. The sample yields fewer than 350,000 clones, approximately 90% seen once. The source material was PBMCs or T cells enriched from blood (not recorded which). These receptors all come from a woman aged 25 to 39 with acute COVID-19.

The chain joins TRBV5-1 to TRBJ2-7; TRBD2 matches 7 bases. The CDR3 is 14 residues long. Trimming at V came to 7 bases and at J to 1 base, leaving 8 bases not matched to a gene. Germline CDR1 reads SGHRS; CDR2 reads YFSETQ. CDR3 region: CASGVGGLSYEQYF. CDR3 DNA: TGCGCCAGCGGAGTGGGGGGGTTGTCCTACGAGCAGTACTTC.

The chain couples TRBV14 to TRBJ2-2; D might be TRBD2 (6 bases). The CDR3 sequence is 15 residues long. The germline V gene has CDR1 SGHDN and CDR2 FVKESK. Trimming removed 5 bases from V and 5 bases from J, with 15 bases in between. This CDR3 is CASSSLGGRTGELFF. The CDR3 nucleotides are TGTGCCAGCAGCTCCTTGGGAGGAAGGACCGGGGAGCTGTTTTTT.

The rearrangement links TRBV7-8 to TRBJ1-2, with D perhaps matching TRBD1 (5 bases). The V end lost 0 bases, the J end lost 0 bases, and 8 bases lay between the germline ends. The CDR3 consists of 15 residues. Germline V gives CDR1 SGHVS, CDR2 FQNEAQ. In nucleotides, the CDR3 is TGTGCCAGCAGCTTAGCGCTACAGGCTAACTATGGCTACACCTTC. Amino acid sequence: CASSLALQANYGYTF.

The V gene is TRBV15, the J gene TRBJ2-3, with a weak D call TRBD2 (5 bases). V lost 4 bases to trimming and J lost 3 bases, with 14 bases between them. The CDR3 has 15 amino acids. From germline, CDR1 is LNHNV and CDR2 YYDKDF (reference sequence). This chain's CDR3 is CATSTGLTGTDTQYF. CDR3 nucleotide sequence: TGTGCCACCAGCACTGGCTTAACGGGGACAGATACGCAGTATTTT.

The chain couples TRBV6-6 to TRBJ2-7; 10 bases line up with TRBD1. The CDR3 contains 15 residues. The junction had 6 bases not matched to a gene; V was cut back by 6 bases and J by 1 base. Germline V gene lookup returns CDR1 MNHNY and CDR2 SVGAGI (reference sequence). The CDR3 protein is CASSRGQGDSYEQYF. Written as DNA, the CDR3 is TGTGCCAGCAGCAGAGGACAGGGGGATTCCTACGAGCAGTACTTC.

This chain connects TRBV7-2 to TRBJ2-1; 7 bases are a match to TRBD2. The CDR3 is 16 residues long. The J segment lost 8 bases and the V segment lost 1 base, leaving 11 bases of the junction unmatched. The germline V gene encodes CDR1 SGHTA and CDR2 FQGNSA. As DNA, the CDR3 is TGTGCCAGCAGCTTAGTGTGGGGAGCGGGATCTGATGAGCAGTTCTTC. It encodes CASSLVWGAGSDEQFF.

This chain joins TRBV6-1 and TRBJ2-6; the D gene is possibly TRBD2 (5 bases). Germline CDR1 MNHNS, CDR2 SASEGT. Trimming left V 3 bases short and J 0 bases short, with 12 bases between. The CDR3 covers 17 residues. The DNA of the CDR3 is TGTGCCAGCAGTGACGGACTGGGTCCCTCTGGGGCCAACGTCCTGACTTTC. It encodes CASSDGLGPSGANVLTF.

This clone was observed a handful of times. This sequence joins TRBV19 and TRBJ1-2; D gene unclear. The germline V and J ends were trimmed by 3 bases and 7 bases, with 9 bases remaining between them. Germline V lookup: CDR1 LNHDA, CDR2 SQIVND (reference sequence). The length of the CDR3 is 12 residues. CDR3 nucleotides: TGTGCCAGTAGTATGGGTGGAGTTGGCTACACCTTC. The encoded protein is CASSMGGVGYTF. The whole variable domain, remainder taken from reference TRBV19 and TRBJ1-2, is DGGITQSPKYLFRKEGQNVTLSCEQNLNHDAMYWYRQDPGQGLRLIYYSQIVNDFQKGDIAEGYSVSREKKESFPLTVTSAQKNPTAFYLCASSMGGVGYTFGSGTRLTVV.

This rearrangement joins TRBV5-1 to TRBJ2-1; D possibly corresponds to TRBD1 (5 bases). The germline V and J ends were trimmed by 2 bases and 2 bases, with 11 bases remaining between them. This CDR3 region has 15 residues. Per germline, CDR1 SGHRS and CDR2 YFSETQ. CDR3 loop: CASSLGVAAYNEQFF. DNA for the CDR3: TGCGCCAGCAGCTTAGGGGTCGCGGCCTACAATGAGCAGTTCTTC.

CDR3 nucleotides: TGTGCCAGCAGTCCGGGGGGTGTGACTGAAGCTTTCTTT. It translates to CASSPGGVTEAFF. The V gene is TRBV5-5, the J gene TRBJ1-1, with D maybe TRBD1 (5 bases). The CDR3 contains 13 residues. The ends were cut back, 5 bases at V and 5 bases at J, with 13 bases in the middle. The germline V gene encodes CDR1 SGHKS and CDR2 YYEKEE (reference sequence). Looking up the rest from reference TRBV5-5 and TRBJ1-1 gives the full variable domain: DAGVTQSPTHLIKTRGQQVTLRCSPISGHKSVSWYQQVLGQGPQFIFQYYEKEERGRGNFPDRFSARQFPNYSSELNVNALLLGDSALYLCASSPGGVTEAFFGQGTRLTVV.

This chain joins TRBV21-1 and TRBJ1-6. TRBV21-1 is assigned pseudogene status. CDR3 length equals 17 residues. The CDR3 coding sequence is TGTGCCAGCAGCAAATGGAGGGGAGGGGTCATTTATTCACCCCTCCACTTT. Encoded protein: CASSKWRGGVIYSPLHF.

This chain joins TRBV2 and TRBJ1-6; 8 bases line up with TRBD1. V was pared by 7 bases and J by 8 bases, with 7 bases of the junction left unmatched. The CDR3 has 14 residues. Germline V lookup: CDR1 SNHLY, CDR2 FYNNEI. For the CDR3, the DNA is TGTGCCAGCATGCGGGAACAGGGGGATTCACCCCTCCACTTT. This encodes CASMREQGDSPLHF.

CDR3 nucleotides: TGTGCCAGCAGTTTGGCCGGGACTTCTCGCGAGCAGTACTTC. It is translated as CASSLAGTSREQYF. V is TRBV28 and J is TRBJ2-7, with D possibly matching TRBD2 (6 bases). This CDR3 has 14 residues. V lost 3 bases and J lost 6, with 15 bases in between. Germline V CDR1 and CDR2: MDHEN, SYDVKM.

There are a few counts of this clone. The CDR3 DNA reads as TGTGCCAGCACTACGGGGACTAGCGGGAGAGGCAATGAGCAGTTCTTC. Protein product: CASTTGTSGRGNEQFF. The chain has TRBV14 and TRBJ2-1; TRBD2 agrees at 14 bases. CDR3 size: 16 residues. The V gene's germline CDR1 is SGHDN and CDR2 FVKESK. V trimming: 7 bases; J trimming: 6 bases; junction bases outside the gene matches: 8.

This clone was picked up a small number of times. The V call is TRBV7-8, the J call TRBJ2-2; the D gene is possibly TRBD2 (5 bases). Germline values: CDR1 SGHVS, CDR2 FQNEAQ. The CDR3 sequence is 13 residues long. V shed 5 bases and J shed 4 bases, with 8 bases lying between them. The CDR3 protein is CASSERFTGELFF. CDR3 nucleotide sequence: TGTGCCAGCAGCGAGCGGTTCACCGGGGAGCTGTTTTTT.

About this clone itself: Other DNA sequences of this sample code for an identical CDR3. The V call is TRBV6-5, the J call TRBJ1-1; D not certain. This CDR3 comprises 13 residues. Trimming removed 0 bases at V and 5 bases at J, with 7 bases between. Germline CDR1 MNHEY, CDR2 SVGAGI. CDR3 sequence (DNA): TGTGCCAGCAGTTACTCGGGAGGGACTGAAGCTTTCTTT. This codes for CASSYSGGTEAFF.

The chain recombines TRBV11-2 with TRBJ2-7; maybe TRBD1 (5 bases). CDR1 and CDR2 from the germline V gene are SGHAT and FQNNGV. This CDR3 is 15 amino acids long. The V end lost 1 base, the J end lost 2 bases, and 12 bases lay between the germline ends. The CDR3 sequence is CASSLAAGPTYEQYF. CDR3 bases: TGTGCCAGCAGCTTAGCCGCAGGGCCTACCTACGAGCAGTACTTC.

The V and J genes are TRBV28 and TRBJ2-3; tentative D call: TRBD2 (6 bases). The V gene lost 7 bases and the J gene lost 6 bases, with 8 bases spanning the gap. The germline gives CDR1 MDHEN, CDR2 SYDVKM. The CDR3 has 11 amino acids. The CDR3 region is CASTRGDTQYF. CDR3 DNA sequence: TGTGCCAGCACCCGGGGGGATACGCAGTATTTT.

The chain is built from TRBV11-2 and TRBJ1-1; TRBD1 agrees at 7 bases. Germline CDR1 and CDR2: SGHAT and FQNNGV. CDR3 length: 17 residues. The V and J ends lost 6 bases and 3 bases, in that order; junction bases with no gene match: 16. The CDR3 region has the DNA TGTGCCAGCAGTCTCAGGAGGGGGCAGAGTGCCTACACTGAAGCTTTCTTT. This encodes CASSLRRGQSAYTEAFF. The variable domain in full, with the rest retrieved from reference TRBV11-2 and TRBJ1-1, is EAGVAQSPRYKIIEKRQSVAFWCNPISGHATLYWYQQILGQGPKLLIQFQNNGVVDDSQLPKDRFSAERLKGVDSTLKIQPAKLEDSAVYLCASSLRRGQSAYTEAFFGQGTRLTVV.

This rearrangement joins TRBV6-5 to TRBJ1-6; TRBD1 matches at 8 bases. Unmatched junction bases numbered 5, after V lost 2 bases and J lost 11 bases. CDR1 and CDR2 from the germline V gene are MNHEY and SVGAGI. CDR3 length equals 14 residues. CDR3 in amino acids: CASSYGQGAAPLHF. The CDR3 DNA reads TGTGCCAGCAGTTACGGGCAGGGGGCTGCACCCCTCCACTTT.

This rearrangement joins TRBV30 to TRBJ2-7; TRBD2 aligns across 7 bases. Germline assignment: CDR1 GTSNPN and CDR2 SVGIG (reference sequence). The CDR3 has 14 amino acids. V dropped 0 bases and J dropped 5; count of bases not matched to a gene: 7. The CDR3 sequence is CAWSVKREDHEQYF. In DNA form, the CDR3 reads TGTGCCTGGAGTGTAAAACGGGAGGATCACGAGCAGTACTTC.

The chain recombines TRBV15 with TRBJ2-3; TRBD1 matches 8 bases. The germline V gene encodes CDR1 LNHNV and CDR2 YYDKDF (reference sequence). V gave up 3 bases and J gave up 1 base; unmatched junction bases: 0. CDR3 size: 14 residues. The CDR3, as DNA: TGTGCCACCAGCAGGGGACAGGGCACAGATACGCAGTATTTT. Translated, it gives CATSRGQGTDTQYF.

This chain joins TRBV7-9 and TRBJ2-3, with 9 positions matching TRBD2. The V segment lost 6 bases and the J segment 0 bases; nucleotides outside the gene matches: 4. Germline V gene data show CDR1 as SEHNR and CDR2 as FQNEAQ (reference sequence). This CDR3 comprises 15 residues. The CDR3 sequence is CASRKTSGSTDTQYF. The DNA for the CDR3 is TGTGCCAGCAGAAAAACTAGCGGGAGCACAGATACGCAGTATTTT. The whole variable domain, remainder taken from reference TRBV7-9 and TRBJ2-3, is DTGVSQNPRHKITKRGQNVTFRCDPISEHNRLYWYRQTLGQGPEFLTYFQNEAQLEKSRLLSDRFSAERPKGSFSTLEIQRTEQGDSAMYLCASRKTSGSTDTQYFGPGTRLTVL.

The chain employs TRBV6-5 and TRBJ2-7; 7 nucleotides match TRBD2. The junction had 4 bases not matched to a gene; V was cut back by 2 bases and J by 0 bases. This CDR3 is built from 15 residues. CDR1 MNHEY and CDR2 SVGAGI come from the germline V gene. The CDR3: CASSYSGASSYEQYF. The CDR3 nucleotides read TGTGCCAGCAGTTACAGCGGGGCCAGCTCCTACGAGCAGTACTTC.

The chain carries TRBV5-1 and TRBJ2-1, with 7 positions matching TRBD2. The V gene's germline CDR1 is SGHRS and CDR2 YFSETQ. The V segment lost 0 bases and the J segment 7 bases; nucleotides outside the gene matches: 7. This CDR3 is built from 15 residues. CDR3 region: CASSLVPGGPNEQFF. The CDR3 DNA reads as TGCGCCAGCAGCTTGGTCCCGGGAGGACCTAATGAGCAGTTCTTC.

This chain joins TRBV5-1 and TRBJ1-6, with 7 bases matching TRBD1. V was clipped by 2 bases and J by 5 bases; unmatched bases: 4. Germline V gene sequence: CDR1 SGHRS, CDR2 YFSETQ. This CDR3 region has 15 residues. The CDR3, as DNA: TGCGCCAGCAGCTTTACAGGGACAGATAATTCACCCCTCCACTTT. This sequence encodes CASSFTGTDNSPLHF. Looking up the rest from reference TRBV5-1 and TRBJ1-6 gives the full variable domain: KAGVTQTPRYLIKTRGQQVTLSCSPISGHRSVSWYQQTPGQGLQFLFEYFSETQRNKGNFPGRFSGRQFSNSRSEMNVSTLELGDSALYLCASSFTGTDNSPLHFGNGTRLTVT.

The CDR3 sequence is CASSHGGREAGTDTQYF. Written as DNA, the CDR3 is TGTGCCAGCAGCCACGGGGGACGGGAGGCGGGCACAGATACGCAGTATTTT. The J gene is TRBJ2-3, the V gene TRBV7-8; 7 bases match TRBD2. The V gene's germline CDR1 is SGHVS and CDR2 FQNEAQ. This CDR3 region has 17 residues. The trim removed 5 bases at V and 1 base at J, leaving 12 bases unmatched.